This T cell receptor (beta chain) comes out of a study of T-cell reconstitution after alpha-beta-depleted transplantation in children. This CDR3 is 11 amino acids long. The germline gives CDR1 SGHRS, CDR2 YFSETQ. Regarding the study as a whole: One year post-transplant, T-cell counts and diversity were largely derived from T cells produced anew. Recipient T cells and thymic progenitors that survived gave rise to the high TCRbeta diversity observed at day 60 in some patients.

This clonotype was recorded at least ten times. Its antigen remains unknown. The junction differs from germline at one of its ends, possibly a read error. Construction of the TCRbeta library involved unique molecular identifiers. TCRdb recomputed calls from the PCR reads with MiXCR, one row per CDR3 protein. The repertoire holds about 70,000 distinct CDR3 sequences, roughly a tenth seen once, with 13% in the top ten. The origin of this receptor is a boy younger than 18 with acute myeloid leukemia, due to receive a stem cell transplant. The source material was PBMCs, sampled before TCRalphabeta/CD19-depleted stem cell transplant. This sequence joins TRBV5-1 and TRBJ2-1; D is possibly TRBD2 (5 bases). CDR3 residues: CASSLAQEQFF. CDR3 bases: TGTGCCAGCAGTTTAGCGCAAGAGCAGTTCTTC.